The 15 T cell receptor beta chains in this list originate from one sample, sequenced in a study of Ad26.COV2.S vaccination and SARS-CoV-2 variants. Stated treatment: about 20 received Ad26.COV2.S at low or high dose, single or two shots; several received placebo; per-sample allocation not given. Material that was analyzed had been drawn on day 63 after the first vaccine or placebo injection. Profiling relied on immunoSEQ multiplex PCR, and the TCRdb table lists in-frame clones only, not all of them. The data contain about 680,000 clones, around 92% of them singletons. The sequenced sample was peripheral blood, obtained in a trial of Ad26.COV2.S vaccine versus placebo. The receptors derive from a person between 18 and 65 years old who received the Ad26.COV2.S COVID-19 vaccine or a placebo.

The chain employs TRBV5-1 and TRBJ2-7, with TRBD2 as a possible D gene (5 bases). Germline V gene lookup returns CDR1 SGHRS and CDR2 YFSETQ. This CDR3 comprises 12 residues. V was pared by 4 bases and J by 5 bases, with 10 bases between. CDR3 sequence reads: CASSRTRDEQYF. The CDR3 region has the DNA TGCGCCAGCAGCCGGACGAGGGACGAGCAGTACTTC. The variable domain in full, completed from reference TRBV5-1 and TRBJ2-7, reads KAGVTQTPRYLIKTRGQQVTLSCSPISGHRSVSWYQQTPGQGLQFLFEYFSETQRNKGNFPGRFSGRQFSNSRSEMNVSTLELGDSALYLCASSRTRDEQYFGPGTRLTVT.

This clone was seen once. The V gene is TRBV29-1, the J gene TRBJ2-2, with a tentative D call TRBD2 (5 bases). Germline CDR1 and CDR2: SQVTM and ANQGSEA. CDR3 size: 12 residues. V lost 3 bases and J lost 8, with 10 bases in between. The CDR3 DNA reads TGCAGCGTTGACACGGGGTTGGGGGAGCTGTTTTTT. Translated: CSVDTGLGELFF.

J is TRBJ1-1 and V is TRBV7-3; 8 bases map to TRBD1. Per germline, CDR1 SGHTA and CDR2 FQGTGA. J gave up 6 bases and V 2 bases, and 2 bases lay outside the gene matches. The CDR3 loop spans 13 amino acids. CDR3 in amino acids: CASSLDRGSEAFF. The DNA for the CDR3 is TGTGCCAGCAGCTTAGACAGGGGTTCTGAAGCTTTCTTT.

V is TRBV15 and J is TRBJ2-7; D not resolved. The CDR3 is 15 residues long. Per the germline V gene, CDR1 is LNHNV and CDR2 is YYDKDF (reference sequence). V was trimmed by 0 bases and J by 0 bases, leaving 9 bases between them. In nucleotides, the CDR3 is TGTGCCACCAGCAGAGATACTATACCCTCCTACGAGCAGTACTTC. This sequence encodes CATSRDTIPSYEQYF.

This clone was observed many times. J is TRBJ2-2 and V is TRBV30; 7 nucleotides agree with TRBD2. The length of the CDR3 is 14 residues. The V gene's germline CDR1 is GTSNPN and CDR2 SVGIG (reference sequence). J lost 3 bases, V lost 3 bases, and 4 bases had no gene match. The CDR3 nucleotides are TGTGCCTGGAGGGGAGGGGTAGACACCGGGGAGCTGTTTTTT. The encoded protein is CAWRGGVDTGELFF.

V and J are TRBV5-6 and TRBJ1-5; possibly TRBD1 for D (5 bases). CDR1 is SGHDT, CDR2 YYEEEE, per germline. The V gene lost 4 bases and the J gene lost 6 bases, with 14 bases spanning the gap. There are 14 residues in the CDR3. In DNA, the CDR3 is TGTGCCAGCAGCCCCGCAGGGAACCCTCAGCCCCAGCATTTT. The encoded protein is CASSPAGNPQPQHF.

The genes are TRBV3-1 (or the pseudogene TRBV3-2) and TRBJ1-6, with D uncertain. The V end was cut by 2 bases, the J end by 8 bases, with 10 bases between. The CDR3 extends over 14 amino acids. The germline V gene encodes CDR1 LGHDT and CDR2 YNNKEL (reference sequence). The CDR3 is CASSQRRRDSPLHF. In DNA form, the CDR3 reads TGTGCCAGCAGCCAAAGAAGGAGGGATTCACCCCTCCACTTT.

This sequence joins TRBV7-8 and TRBJ1-5; no definite D call. The CDR3 is 18 residues long. Looked up from germline, CDR1 is SGHVS and CDR2 is FQNEAQ. V dropped 1 base and J dropped 0 bases, with 16 bases sitting between them. Here the CDR3 DNA reads TGTGCCAGCAGCTTAGAGGCCCAATACTTTGATAGCAATCAGCCCCAGCATTTT. The encoded protein is CASSLEAQYFDSNQPQHF.

The chain is built from TRBV7-9 and TRBJ1-1; no reliable D call. CDR3 length: 13 residues. Trimming left V 7 bases short and J 1 base short, with 10 bases between. Germline CDR1 reads SEHNR; CDR2 reads FQNEAQ (reference sequence). For the CDR3, the DNA is TGTGCCAGCAACCTACAACGGAACACTGAAGCTTTCTTT. It encodes CASNLQRNTEAFF.

Turning to this clone: At one end, the junction sequence differs from germline, possibly due to a read error. This sequence joins TRBV3-1 (or the pseudogene TRBV3-2) and TRBJ1-2; 8 bases line up with TRBD1. CDR1 LGHDT and CDR2 YNNKEL come from the germline V gene (reference sequence). The CDR3 contains 14 residues. The CDR3 reads CASSLLTGGRDHGF. The CDR3 DNA sequence: TGTGCCAGCAGCCTCCTAACAGGGGGGCGAGATCATGGCTTC.

Turning to this clone: Distinct nucleotide sequences in the sample also encode this CDR3. The V call is TRBV7-2, the J call TRBJ1-3; no definite D call. The CDR3 is 13 residues long. Germline V gives CDR1 SGHTA, CDR2 FQGNSA. V was shortened by 1 base and J by 3 bases, with 4 bases between the two germline ends. For the CDR3, the DNA is TGTGCCAGCAGCTTAGGAGGTGGAAACACCATATATTTT. This gives the protein CASSLGGGNTIYF.

The chain carries TRBV19 and TRBJ1-5, with D tentatively TRBD1 (5 bases). Germline V gene data show CDR1 as LNHDA and CDR2 as SQIVND (reference sequence). The V and J ends lost 0 bases and 7 bases respectively, with 13 bases between them. This CDR3 has 15 residues. The CDR3 sequence: CASSIEGREGQPQHF. DNA of the CDR3: TGTGCCAGTAGTATAGAAGGGAGAGAGGGGCAGCCCCAGCATTTT.

This clone was observed a few times. The chain joins TRBV7-2 to TRBJ1-5, with a possible D match to TRBD1 (5 bases). The germline CDR1 and CDR2 sequences are SGHTA and FQGNSA. There are 13 residues in the CDR3. The ends were cut back, 3 bases at V and 7 bases at J, with 10 bases in the middle. The CDR3 here is CASSLGESQPQHF. CDR3 sequence (DNA): TGTGCCAGCAGCTTGGGGGAAAGCCAGCCCCAGCATTTT.

This clone has a single count. V usage is TRBV27 and J usage is TRBJ2-7; maybe TRBD1 (5 bases). The CDR3 has 14 amino acids. V dropped 1 base and J dropped 5 bases, with 12 bases sitting between them. Germline loops: CDR1 MNHEY, CDR2 SMNVEV (reference sequence). The DNA of the CDR3 is TGTGCCAGCAGTTTATACGTGGGGCCCCACGAGCAGTACTTC. Translated: CASSLYVGPHEQYF.

The rearrangement links TRBV12-3 or TRBV12-4 to TRBJ2-1; D remains unclear. The CDR3 is 12 amino acids. Deletions cut 8 bases from V and 4 bases from J, with 9 bases between. CDR3 coding DNA: TGTGCCAGCGGGTGGGGTTACAATGAGCAGTTCTTC. It encodes CASGWGYNEQFF.